The clone carrying this T cell receptor (beta chain) has a handful of counts. The sample is drawn from a study of T cell changes during pregnancy in multiple sclerosis. Germline-derived CDR1 and CDR2 are KGHSH and LQKENI. The length of the CDR3 is 15 residues. Losses at the gene ends were 4 bases for V and 7 bases for J; bases not matched to a gene: 8. Profiling relied on immunoSEQ multiplex PCR, and the TCRdb table lists in-frame clones only, not all of them. The sample yields about 68,000 clones, 80% to 95% seen once. The chain combines TRBV18 with TRBJ2-3; TRBD2 agrees at 10 bases. The sequence derives from a female donor with multiple sclerosis, enrolled in a pregnancy study. The sequencing used peripheral blood, collected in the first trimester of pregnancy. CDR3 sequence (DNA): TGTGCCAGCTCACAGGGAGCGGGAGGGCCGAATACGCAGTATTTT. It specifies CASSQGAGGPNTQYF.